This record concerns one T cell receptor beta chain sequence. The sample is drawn from a study of control samples from healthy donors and cancer patients. Produced via immunoSEQ multiplex PCR; TCRdb's table is partial and in-frame only. The table records about 140,000 clones, around 90% of them present only once. The source material was blood. This sequence was found in a young man in good health.

The CDR3, as DNA: TGTGCCAGCAGTTTACGCGCGGGGACAGGGGCGGTGGGCTACACCTTC. It translates to CASSLRAGTGAVGYTF. The rearrangement links TRBV28 to TRBJ1-2; 10 nucleotides match TRBD1. Germline V gene lookup returns CDR1 MDHEN and CDR2 SYDVKM. This CDR3 is 16 amino acids long. V gave up 2 bases and J gave up 8 bases; unmatched junction bases: 11.